One sample yielded the 11 T cell receptor beta chains listed below, sequenced in a study of T cells in Graves' hyperthyroidism and ophthalmopathy. It was RNA transcripts that yielded the amplified TCR beta CDR3 regions. The HTBI primer set drove a first-round RT-PCR of the TCR CDR3. TCRdb used MiXCR to reprocess the multiplex PCR reads, holding one entry per CDR3 protein. The repertoire holds some 800,000 distinct CDR3 sequences, with over 35% as singletons. The sample comprised blood. The receptors shown here come from a man aged 18 to 29 with Graves' hyperthyroidism.

In this sample, this clonotype turned up many times. This sequence joins TRBV29-1 and TRBJ2-7; TRBD2 aligns across 8 bases. The CDR3 has 13 residues. Germline V gene sequence: CDR1 SQVTM, CDR2 ANQGSEA. Trimming at V came to 5 bases and at J to 5 bases, leaving 8 bases not matched to a gene. This chain's CDR3 is CSVHRLASDEQYF. CDR3 nucleotide sequence: TGCAGCGTTCATAGACTAGCGTCAGACGAGCAGTACTTC.

The rearrangement uses TRBV6-5 and TRBJ2-7; possible D gene TRBD1, 6 bases. The V end lost 6 bases, the J end lost 2 bases, and 14 bases lay between the germline ends. This CDR3 contains 14 residues. The germline V gene encodes CDR1 MNHEY and CDR2 SVGAGI. The CDR3: CASSLGQITYEQYF. The CDR3 coding sequence is TGTGCCAGCAGCCTAGGACAGATAACCTACGAGCAGTACTTC.

Concerning this clonotype: Germline is not matched at one junction end, which may reflect a read error. The chain couples TRBV4-1 to TRBJ2-7, with D unresolved. The CDR3 contains 14 residues. Germline V CDR1 and CDR2: MGHRA, YSYEKL. CDR3 protein: CASSQDSRSYEQYF. The CDR3 DNA reads TGCGCCAGCAGCCAAGATTCTAGGAGCTACGAGCAGTACTTT.

A note on this clonotype: A much bigger clone sits one base away, suggesting this may be a read error. Lacking the conserved final phenylalanine or tryptophan, this CDR3 likely reflects a read error. This sequence joins TRBV29-1 and TRBJ1-1; D gene unclear. Trimming took 0 bases from V and 3 from J, leaving 11 bases between them. The CDR3 covers 14 residues. CDR1 and CDR2 (germline): SQVTM, ANQGSEA. The DNA of the CDR3 is TGCAGCGTTGAAGATCGTGAGGTGTACACTGAAGCTTTCCTT. Translating gives CSVEDREVYTEAFL.

This chain connects TRBV5-6 to TRBJ2-2, with TRBD2 identical over 10 bases. CDR1 and CDR2 from the germline V gene are SGHDT and YYEEEE. This CDR3 comprises 15 residues. Losses at the gene ends were 4 bases for V and 5 bases for J; bases not matched to a gene: 5. CDR3 loop: CASSHLAGVTGELFF. In DNA, the CDR3 is TGTGCCAGCAGCCATCTAGCGGGAGTTACCGGGGAGCTGTTTTTT.

This clonotype occurred many times. The CDR3 nucleotides read TGTGCCACCAGTGATTGGAACTATGGCTACACCTTC. Protein product: CATSDWNYGYTF. The V gene is TRBV24-1, the J gene TRBJ1-2; D gene unclear. The CDR3 is made up of 12 amino acids. From germline, CDR1 is KGHDR and CDR2 SFDVKD. Trimming removed 2 bases at V and 2 bases at J, with 2 bases between.

Worth noting for this clonotype: With a much larger clone just one base away, this may be a read error. J is TRBJ2-5 and V is TRBV6-2 or TRBV6-3; the D gene is possibly TRBD2 (6 bases). V was shortened by 6 bases and J by 0 bases, with 8 bases between the two germline ends. Looked up from germline, CDR1 is MNHEY and CDR2 is SVGEGT. CDR3 size: 13 residues. As DNA, the CDR3 is TGTGCCAGCAGGTGGGACTACCAAGAGACCCAGTACTTC. It codes for CASRWDYQETQYF.

As for this clonotype: A much larger clone differs by one base, so this may be a read error. The V gene is TRBV9, the J gene TRBJ1-4; 9 bases are a match to TRBD1. The CDR3 covers 15 residues. V shed 3 bases and J 8 bases; nucleotides not matched to a gene: 8. CDR1 is SGDLS, CDR2 YYNGEE, per germline. CDR3: CASSDPRQGDEKLFF. CDR3 coding DNA: TGTGCCAGCAGCGACCCTCGACAGGGGGACGAAAAACTGTTTTTT.

The chain joins TRBV28 to TRBJ1-5; the D is unclear. Looked up from germline, CDR1 is MDHEN and CDR2 is SYDVKM. V was cut by 6 bases and J by 5 bases, with 8 bases left in between. The CDR3 is 12 residues long. CDR3 protein: CASREADQPQHF. The CDR3 DNA reads TGTGCCAGCAGGGAGGCGGATCAGCCCCAGCATTTT.

This sequence joins TRBV7-2 and TRBJ2-2, with TRBD1 as a possible D gene (6 bases). Germline CDR1 reads SGHTA; CDR2 reads FQGNSA. V was pared by 4 bases and J by 4 bases, with 16 bases between. There are 16 residues in the CDR3. The DNA for the CDR3 is TGTGCCAGCAGCTCTCCGGGACATCTATTCACCGGGGAGCTGTTTTTT. It is translated as CASSSPGHLFTGELFF. The full variable domain, rest sourced from reference TRBV7-2 and TRBJ2-2, is GAGVSQSPSNKVTEKGKDVELRCDPISGHTALYWYRQSLGQGLEFLIYFQGNSAPDKSGLPSDRFSAERTGGSVSTLTIQRTQQEDSAVYLCASSSPGHLFTGELFFGEGSRLTVL.

There are many counts of this clonotype. The chain links TRBV2 to TRBJ2-2; D is uncertain. The CDR3 is made up of 16 amino acids. Germline V gives CDR1 SNHLY, CDR2 FYNNEI. The V end was cut by 2 bases, the J end by 1 base, with 11 bases between. In DNA, the CDR3 is TGTGCCAGCAGTGAACTCCCGCCGGGGAACACCGGGGAGCTGTTTTTT. Protein: CASSELPPGNTGELFF.